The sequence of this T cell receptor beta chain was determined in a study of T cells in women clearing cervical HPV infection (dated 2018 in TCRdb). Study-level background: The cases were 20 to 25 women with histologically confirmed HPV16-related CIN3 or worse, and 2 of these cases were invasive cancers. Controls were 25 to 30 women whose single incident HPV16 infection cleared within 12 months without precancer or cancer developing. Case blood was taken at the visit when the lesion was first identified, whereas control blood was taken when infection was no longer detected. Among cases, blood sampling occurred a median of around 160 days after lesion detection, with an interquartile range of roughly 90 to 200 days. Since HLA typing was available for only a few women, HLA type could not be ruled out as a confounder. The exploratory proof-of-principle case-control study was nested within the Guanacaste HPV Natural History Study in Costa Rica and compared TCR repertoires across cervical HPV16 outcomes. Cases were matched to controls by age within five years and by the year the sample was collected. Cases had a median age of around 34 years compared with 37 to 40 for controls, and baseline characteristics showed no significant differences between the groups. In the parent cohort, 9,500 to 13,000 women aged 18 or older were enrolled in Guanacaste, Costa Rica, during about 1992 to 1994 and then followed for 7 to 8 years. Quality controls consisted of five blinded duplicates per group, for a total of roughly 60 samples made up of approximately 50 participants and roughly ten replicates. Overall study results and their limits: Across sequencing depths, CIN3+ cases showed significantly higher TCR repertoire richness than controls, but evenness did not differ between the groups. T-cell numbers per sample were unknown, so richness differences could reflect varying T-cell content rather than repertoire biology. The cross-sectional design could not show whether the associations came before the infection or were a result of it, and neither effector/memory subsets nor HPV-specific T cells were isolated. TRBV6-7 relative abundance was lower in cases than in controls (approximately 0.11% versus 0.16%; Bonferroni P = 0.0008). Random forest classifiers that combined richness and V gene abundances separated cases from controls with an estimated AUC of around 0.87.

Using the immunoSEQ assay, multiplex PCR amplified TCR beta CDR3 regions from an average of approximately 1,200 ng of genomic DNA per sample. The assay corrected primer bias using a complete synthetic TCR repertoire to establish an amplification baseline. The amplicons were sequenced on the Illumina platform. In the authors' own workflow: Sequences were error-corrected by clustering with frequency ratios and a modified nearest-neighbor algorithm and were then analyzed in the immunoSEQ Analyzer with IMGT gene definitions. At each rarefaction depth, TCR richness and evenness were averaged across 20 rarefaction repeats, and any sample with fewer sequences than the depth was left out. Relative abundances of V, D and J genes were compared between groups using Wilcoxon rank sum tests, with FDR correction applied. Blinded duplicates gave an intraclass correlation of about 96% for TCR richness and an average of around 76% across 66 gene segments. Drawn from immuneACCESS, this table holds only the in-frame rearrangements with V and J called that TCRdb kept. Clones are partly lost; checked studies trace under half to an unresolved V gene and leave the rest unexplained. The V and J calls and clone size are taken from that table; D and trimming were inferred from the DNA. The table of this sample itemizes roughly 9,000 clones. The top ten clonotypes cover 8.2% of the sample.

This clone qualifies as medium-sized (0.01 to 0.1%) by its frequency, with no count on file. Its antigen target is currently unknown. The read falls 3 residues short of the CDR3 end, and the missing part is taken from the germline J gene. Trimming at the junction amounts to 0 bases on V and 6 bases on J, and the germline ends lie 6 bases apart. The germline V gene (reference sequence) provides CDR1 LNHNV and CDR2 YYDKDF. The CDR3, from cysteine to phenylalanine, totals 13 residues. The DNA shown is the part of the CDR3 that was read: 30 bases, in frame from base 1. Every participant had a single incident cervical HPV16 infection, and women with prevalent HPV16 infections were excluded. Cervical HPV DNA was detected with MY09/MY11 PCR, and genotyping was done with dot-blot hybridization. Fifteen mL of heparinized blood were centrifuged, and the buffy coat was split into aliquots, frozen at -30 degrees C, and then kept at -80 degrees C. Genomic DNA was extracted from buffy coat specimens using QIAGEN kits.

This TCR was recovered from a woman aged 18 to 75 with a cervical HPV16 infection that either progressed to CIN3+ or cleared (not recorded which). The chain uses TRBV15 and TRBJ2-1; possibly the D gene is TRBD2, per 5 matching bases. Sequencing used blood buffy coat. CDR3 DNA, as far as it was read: TGTGCCACCAGCAGAGATCGGGGCAATGAG. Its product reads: CATSRDRGNE. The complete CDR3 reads CATSRDRGNEQFF.